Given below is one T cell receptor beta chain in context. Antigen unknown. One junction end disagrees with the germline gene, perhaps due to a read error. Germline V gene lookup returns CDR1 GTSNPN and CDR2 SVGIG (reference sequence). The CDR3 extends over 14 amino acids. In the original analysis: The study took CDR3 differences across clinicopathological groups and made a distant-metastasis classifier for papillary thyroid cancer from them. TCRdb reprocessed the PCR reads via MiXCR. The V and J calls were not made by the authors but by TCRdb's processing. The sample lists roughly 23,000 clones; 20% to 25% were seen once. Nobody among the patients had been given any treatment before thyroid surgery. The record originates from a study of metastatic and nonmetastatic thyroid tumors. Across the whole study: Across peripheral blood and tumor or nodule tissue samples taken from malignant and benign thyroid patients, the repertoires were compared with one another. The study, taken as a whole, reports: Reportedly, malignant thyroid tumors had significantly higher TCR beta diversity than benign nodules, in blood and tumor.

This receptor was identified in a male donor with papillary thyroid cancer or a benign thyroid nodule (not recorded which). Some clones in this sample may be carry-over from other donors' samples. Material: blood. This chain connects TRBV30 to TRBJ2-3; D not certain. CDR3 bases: TGCGCCTGGATCCTAACTGTGGGCACAGATACGCAGTATTTT. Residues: CAWILTVGTDTQYF.